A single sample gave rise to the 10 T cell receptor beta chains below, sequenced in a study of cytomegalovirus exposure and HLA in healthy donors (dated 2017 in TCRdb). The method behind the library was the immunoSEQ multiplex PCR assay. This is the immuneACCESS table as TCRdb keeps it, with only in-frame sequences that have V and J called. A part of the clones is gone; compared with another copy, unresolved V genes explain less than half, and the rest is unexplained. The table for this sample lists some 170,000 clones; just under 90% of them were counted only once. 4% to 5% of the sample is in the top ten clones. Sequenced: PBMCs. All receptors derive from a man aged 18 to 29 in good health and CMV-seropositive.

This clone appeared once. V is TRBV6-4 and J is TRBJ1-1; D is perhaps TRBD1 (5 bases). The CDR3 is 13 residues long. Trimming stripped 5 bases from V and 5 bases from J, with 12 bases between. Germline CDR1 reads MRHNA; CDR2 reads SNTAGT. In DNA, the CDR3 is TGTGCCAGCAGTCAGGGTTGGGGTACTGAAGCTTTCTTT. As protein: CASSQGWGTEAFF.

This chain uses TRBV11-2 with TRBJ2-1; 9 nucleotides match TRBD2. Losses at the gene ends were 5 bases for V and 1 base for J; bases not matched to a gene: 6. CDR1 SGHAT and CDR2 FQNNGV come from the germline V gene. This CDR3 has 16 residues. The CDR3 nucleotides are TGTGCCAGCAGCCTTACAGCGGGAGGATCCTACAATGAGCAGTTCTTC. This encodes CASSLTAGGSYNEQFF.

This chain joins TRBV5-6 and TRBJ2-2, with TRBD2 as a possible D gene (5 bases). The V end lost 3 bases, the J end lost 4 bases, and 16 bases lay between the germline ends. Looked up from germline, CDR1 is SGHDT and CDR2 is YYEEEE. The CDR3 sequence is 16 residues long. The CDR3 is CASSYWETRLTGELFF. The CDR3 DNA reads TGTGCCAGCAGCTATTGGGAGACAAGACTCACCGGGGAGCTGTTTTTT.

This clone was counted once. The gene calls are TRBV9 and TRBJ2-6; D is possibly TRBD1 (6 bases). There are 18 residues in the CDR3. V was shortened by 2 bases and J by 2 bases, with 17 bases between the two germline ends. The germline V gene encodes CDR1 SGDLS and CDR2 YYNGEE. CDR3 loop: CASSVHPGEFAGANVLTF. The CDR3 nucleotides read TGTGCCAGCAGCGTTCATCCAGGGGAGTTTGCTGGGGCCAACGTCCTGACTTTC.

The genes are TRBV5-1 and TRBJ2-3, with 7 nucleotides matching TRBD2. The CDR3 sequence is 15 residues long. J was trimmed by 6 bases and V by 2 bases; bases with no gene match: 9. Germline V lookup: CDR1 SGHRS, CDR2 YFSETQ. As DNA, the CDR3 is TGCGCCAGCAGCTTCCTAGCGGTGGCGGCGGATACGCAGTATTTT. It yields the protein CASSFLAVAADTQYF.

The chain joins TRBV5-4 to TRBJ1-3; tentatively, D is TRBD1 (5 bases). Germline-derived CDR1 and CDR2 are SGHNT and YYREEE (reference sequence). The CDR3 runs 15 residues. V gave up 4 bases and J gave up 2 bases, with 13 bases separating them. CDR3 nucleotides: TGTGCCAGCAGCCTAAAGGGGCAGGCTGGAAACACCATATATTTT. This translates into CASSLKGQAGNTIYF.

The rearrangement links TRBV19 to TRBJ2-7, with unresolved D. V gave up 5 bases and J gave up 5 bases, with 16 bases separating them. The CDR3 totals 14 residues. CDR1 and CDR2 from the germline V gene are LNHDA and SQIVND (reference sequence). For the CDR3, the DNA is TGTGCCAGTAGTCCCTCCCGGTTTACGCACGAGCAGTACTTC. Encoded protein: CASSPSRFTHEQYF.

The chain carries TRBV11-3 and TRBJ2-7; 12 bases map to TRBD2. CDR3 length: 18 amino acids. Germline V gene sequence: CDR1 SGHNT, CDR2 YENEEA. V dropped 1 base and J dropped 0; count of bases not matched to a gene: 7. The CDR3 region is CASSLGLGLAGDSYEQYF. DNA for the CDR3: TGTGCCAGCAGCTTAGGTTTGGGACTAGCGGGCGACTCCTACGAGCAGTACTTC.

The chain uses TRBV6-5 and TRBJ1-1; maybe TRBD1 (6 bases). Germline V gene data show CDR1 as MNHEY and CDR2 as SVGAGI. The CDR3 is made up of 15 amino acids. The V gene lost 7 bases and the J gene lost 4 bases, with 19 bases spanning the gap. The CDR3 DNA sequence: TGTGCCAGCATCTCTACTGGGGGCAGGCTCACTGAAGCTTTCTTT. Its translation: CASISTGGRLTEAFF.

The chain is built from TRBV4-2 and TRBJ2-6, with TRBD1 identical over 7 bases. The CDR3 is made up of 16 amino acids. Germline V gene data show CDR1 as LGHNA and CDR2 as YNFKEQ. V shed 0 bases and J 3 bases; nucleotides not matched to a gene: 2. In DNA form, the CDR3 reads TGTGCCAGCAGCCAAGACAGGGGGAGTGGGGCCAACGTCCTGACTTTC. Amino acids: CASSQDRGSGANVLTF.